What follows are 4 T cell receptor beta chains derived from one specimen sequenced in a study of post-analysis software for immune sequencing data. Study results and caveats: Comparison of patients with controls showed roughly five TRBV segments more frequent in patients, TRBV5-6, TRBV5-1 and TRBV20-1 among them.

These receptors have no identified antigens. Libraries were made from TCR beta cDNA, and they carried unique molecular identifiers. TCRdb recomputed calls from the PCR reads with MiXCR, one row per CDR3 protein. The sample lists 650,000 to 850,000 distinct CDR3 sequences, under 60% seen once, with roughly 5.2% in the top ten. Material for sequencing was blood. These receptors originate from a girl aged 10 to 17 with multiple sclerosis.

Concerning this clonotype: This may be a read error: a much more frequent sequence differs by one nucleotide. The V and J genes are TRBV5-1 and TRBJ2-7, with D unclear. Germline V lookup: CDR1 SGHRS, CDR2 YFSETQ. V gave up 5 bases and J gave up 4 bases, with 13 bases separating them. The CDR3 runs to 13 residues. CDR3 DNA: TGCGCCAGCAGGAGGATAGCCCAATACGAGCAGTACTTC. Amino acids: CASRRIAQYEQYF.

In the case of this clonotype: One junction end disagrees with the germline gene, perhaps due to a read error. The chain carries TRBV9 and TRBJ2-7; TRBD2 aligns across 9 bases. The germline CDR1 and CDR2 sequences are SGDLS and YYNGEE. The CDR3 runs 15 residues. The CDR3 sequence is CASSVGGGRAYEKYF. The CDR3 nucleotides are TGTGCCAGCAGCGTAGGGGGCGGGAGGGCCTACGAGAAGTACTTC.

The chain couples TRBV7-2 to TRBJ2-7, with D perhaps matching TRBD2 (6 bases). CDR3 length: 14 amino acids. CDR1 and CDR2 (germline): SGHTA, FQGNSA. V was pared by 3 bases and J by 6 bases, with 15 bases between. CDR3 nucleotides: TGTGCCAGCAGCTTTCAAGGCTCCGGGGGCGAGCAGTACTTC. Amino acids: CASSFQGSGGEQYF.

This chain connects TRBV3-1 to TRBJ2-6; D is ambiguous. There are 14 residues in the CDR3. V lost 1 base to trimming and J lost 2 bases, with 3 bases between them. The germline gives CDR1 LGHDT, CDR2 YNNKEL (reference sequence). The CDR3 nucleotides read TGTGCCAGCAGCCAAGTGGCTGGGGCCAACGTCCTGACTTTC. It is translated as CASSQVAGANVLTF.